The following is a TCR beta chain sequence with its context. Its target is not known. This sample was taken from a study of OX40 agonist ivuxolimab in advanced cancers. Overall study context: Recorded diagnoses for dose-escalation patients were hepatocellular carcinoma, melanoma, renal cell or head and neck cancer. Patients were 82.7% male with ages roughly 20 to 80, mean approximately 62. The study's findings and limits: Both blood CD4+ and CD8+ T cells showed clonal growth by week 6 at 0.1 to 3.0 mg/kg.

Peripheral blood came from all dose cohorts at three timepoints. J was trimmed by 0 bases and V by 4 bases; bases with no gene match: 9. The CDR3 contains 16 residues. Germline CDR1 is MNHEY and CDR2 is SMNVEV (reference sequence). The protocol was immunoSEQ multiplex PCR, while the TCRdb copy is restricted to in-frame clones and leaves out a portion. Here the sample spans under 25,000 clones, approximately 84% being singletons. The sequence derives from an adult with an advanced solid tumor such as melanoma, head and neck, liver or kidney cancer. Material: CD4+ or CD8+ T cells sorted from blood, obtained in a trial of the OX40 agonist ivuxolimab. The chain links TRBV27 to TRBJ2-7; 7 nucleotides align to TRBD2. The CDR3 protein is CASSSSGGLVSYEQYF. CDR3 DNA sequence: TGTGCCAGCAGTTCCTCCGGCGGACTAGTCTCCTACGAGCAGTACTTC.